The 19 T cell receptor beta chains reported below all come from one sample, sequenced in a study of cytomegalovirus exposure and HLA in healthy donors. Use of 60 Vbeta and 13 Jbeta primers characterized the PCR. Repertoires were generated with immunoSEQ multiplex PCR, while TCRdb's copy carries only in-frame clones and drops some. This sample's table reports over 100,000 clones. The sequencing input was PBMCs. All receptors come from a middle-aged man in good health and CMV-seropositive.

The V call is TRBV11-3, the J call TRBJ2-1; no firm D call. Per germline, CDR1 SGHNT and CDR2 YENEEA. The length of the CDR3 is 14 residues. The ends were cut back, 2 bases at V and 4 bases at J, with 9 bases in the middle. The CDR3 DNA is TGTGCCAGCAGCTTAAGCCAGGTATACAATGAGCAGTTCTTC. It codes for CASSLSQVYNEQFF.

This chain uses TRBV28 with TRBJ2-2; 8 bases match TRBD2. CDR1 and CDR2 from the germline V gene are MDHEN and SYDVKM. V dropped 2 bases and J dropped 0; count of bases not matched to a gene: 5. The CDR3 length is 17 residues. CDR3 in DNA: TGTGCCAGCAGTTTAGTCGCGGGAGGACCGAACACCGGGGAGCTGTTTTTT. It encodes CASSLVAGGPNTGELFF.

V and J are TRBV5-1 and TRBJ2-5; D is undetermined. Trimming took 1 base from V and 5 from J, leaving 12 bases between them. Germline values: CDR1 SGHRS, CDR2 YFSETQ. This CDR3 is 14 amino acids long. This chain's CDR3 is CASSLYYPGETQYF. The CDR3 nucleotides read TGCGCCAGCAGCTTGTACTACCCTGGGGAGACCCAGTACTTC.

The CDR3 nucleotides are TGCGCCAGCAGCCAGGGGAAGATCTCTGGAAACACCATATATTTT. Amino acids: CASSQGKISGNTIYF. V and J are TRBV5-1 and TRBJ1-3; D is possibly TRBD1 (6 bases). Germline V gene data show CDR1 as SGHRS and CDR2 as YFSETQ. The CDR3 runs 15 residues. V dropped 4 bases and J dropped 0 bases, with 11 bases sitting between them.

The chain employs TRBV5-1 and TRBJ2-1, with 7 bases matching TRBD2. Germline CDR1 SGHRS, CDR2 YFSETQ. V lost 0 bases and J lost 7; bases outside the gene matches: 7. The CDR3 runs 15 residues. The CDR3 protein is CASSLGGGSPNEQFF. The CDR3 DNA sequence: TGCGCCAGCAGCTTGGGGGGCGGGAGTCCTAATGAGCAGTTCTTC.

J is TRBJ2-5 and V is TRBV11-1, with 10 bases aligning to TRBD1. Judging by the DNA end, TRBJ2-7 fits better; the J call may be wrong. This CDR3 spans 14 amino acids. The germline V gene encodes CDR1 SGHAT and CDR2 FQDESV (reference sequence). The CDR3 DNA follows: TGTGCCAGCAGCCCCCGGGACAGGGGCTACGAGCAGTACTTC. Translating gives CASSPRDRGYEQYF.

The chain is built from TRBV28 and TRBJ2-7, with no clear D. Trimming cost V 5 bases and J 5 bases, with 7 bases left between them. The CDR3 is 11 residues long. Germline values: CDR1 MDHEN, CDR2 SYDVKM. CDR3 protein: CASSPAHEQYF. In DNA form, the CDR3 reads TGTGCCAGCAGTCCCGCGCACGAGCAGTACTTC.

The CDR3 bases are TGTGCCAGCAGCGTAGCGGACACCGGGGAGCTGTTTTTT. This codes for CASSVADTGELFF. The J gene is TRBJ2-2, the V gene TRBV9; D is uncertain. The CDR3 contains 13 residues. Germline CDR1 reads SGDLS; CDR2 reads YYNGEE. With 0 bases removed from V and 3 bases from J, the gap between germline ends came to 3 bases. Using reference TRBV9 and TRBJ2-2 for the parts outside the CDR3, the full variable domain is DSGVTQTPKHLITATGQRVTLRCSPRSGDLSVYWYQQSLDQGLQFLIQYYNGEERAKGNILERFSAQQFPDLHSELNLSSLELGDSALYFCASSVADTGELFFGEGSRLTVL.

The chain joins TRBV15 to TRBJ1-2; D gene unclear. The CDR3 has 12 amino acids. In germline, CDR1 is LNHNV, CDR2 YYDKDF (reference sequence). V gave up 3 bases and J gave up 6 bases, with 8 bases separating them. The CDR3 DNA sequence: TGTGCCACCAGCAGGAGCCGGGATGGCTACACCTTC. Protein: CATSRSRDGYTF. The whole variable domain, filled in from reference TRBV15 and TRBJ1-2, reads DAMVIQNPRYQVTQFGKPVTLSCSQTLNHNVMYWYQQKSSQAPKLLFHYYDKDFNNEADTPDNFQSRRPNTSFCFLDIRSPGLGDTAMYLCATSRSRDGYTFGSGTRLTVV.

CDR3 region: CASSPARHEQFF. In DNA, the CDR3 is TGTGCCAGCTCACCAGCTAGGCATGAGCAGTTCTTC. The genes are TRBV18 and TRBJ2-1; D remains ambiguous. Germline loops: CDR1 KGHSH, CDR2 LQKENI. The CDR3 is 12 amino acids. Deletions cut 2 bases from V and 8 bases from J, with 7 bases between. Variable domain in full (rest from reference TRBV18 and TRBJ2-1): NAGVMQNPRHLVRRRGQEARLRCSPMKGHSHVYWYRQLPEEGLKFMVYLQKENIIDESGMPKERFSAEFPKEGPSILRIQQVVRGDSAAYFCASSPARHEQFFGPGTRLTVL.

The rearrangement uses TRBV5-1 and TRBJ2-2; possible D gene TRBD1, 6 bases. Germline V gene sequence: CDR1 SGHRS, CDR2 YFSETQ. The CDR3 is made up of 13 amino acids. V gave up 7 bases and J gave up 4 bases, with 11 bases separating them. The chain's CDR3 is CASEGDLTGELFF. The CDR3 DNA sequence: TGCGCCAGCGAGGGGGATCTCACCGGGGAGCTGTTTTTT.

The chain couples TRBV20-1 to TRBJ1-5, with a tentative D call TRBD1 (5 bases). CDR1 is DFQATT, CDR2 SNEGSKA, per germline (reference sequence). CDR3 size: 11 residues. Between the trimmed V and J ends, which lost 3 bases and 7 bases, there was a span of 7 bases. The CDR3 loop reads CSASQGQPQHF. CDR3 in DNA: TGCAGTGCTAGCCAGGGCCAGCCCCAGCATTTT.

This chain connects TRBV28 to TRBJ2-3, with a weak D call TRBD2 (5 bases). V lost 3 bases and J 6 bases, leaving 25 bases between the germline ends. The CDR3 sequence is 18 residues long. Germline CDR1 reads MDHEN; CDR2 reads SYDVKM. The CDR3 DNA sequence: TGTGCCAGCAGTTTGAGGTCCCCCCGCGGGTGGAAACCCGATACGCAGTATTTT. Translation gives CASSLRSPRGWKPDTQYF.

The chain has TRBV7-8 and TRBJ2-2; TRBD1 agrees at 7 bases. The CDR3 extends over 18 amino acids. Trimming removed 2 bases from V and 3 bases from J; junction bases left unmatched: 12. The germline gives CDR1 SGHVS, CDR2 FQNEAQ. CDR3 DNA sequence: TGTGCCAGCAGCTTACTGGGCCACAGGGGAAGGGACACCGGGGAGCTGTTTTTT. Translation: CASSLLGHRGRDTGELFF.

Details on this clone: Other DNA variants within this sample encode the same CDR3. The rearrangement joins TRBV9 to TRBJ2-3, with a weak D call TRBD2 (6 bases). CDR3 length equals 15 residues. The V end lost 0 bases, the J end lost 4 bases, and 12 bases lay between the germline ends. Germline V gives CDR1 SGDLS, CDR2 YYNGEE. The CDR3 region is CASSVGTGVADTQYF. In DNA form, the CDR3 reads TGTGCCAGCAGCGTAGGAACGGGAGTCGCAGATACGCAGTATTTT.

Turning to this clone: A junction end diverges from the germline sequence, so it may reflect a read error. The gene calls are TRBV29-1 and TRBJ2-2; perhaps TRBD1 as D (7 bases). CDR3 length equals 14 residues. CDR1 is SQVTM, CDR2 ANQGSEA, per germline. This chain's CDR3 is CSVARTGNTGGLFF. In DNA form, the CDR3 reads TGCAGCGTTGCCAGGACAGGCAACACCGGGGGGCTGTTTTTT.

V gene TRBV27 combines with J gene TRBJ2-5; TRBD2 matches 11 bases. Germline V gives CDR1 MNHEY, CDR2 SMNVEV (reference sequence). J was trimmed by 4 bases and V by 7 bases; bases with no gene match: 5. This CDR3 comprises 14 residues. This CDR3 is CASTVLAGAETQYF. The CDR3 DNA sequence: TGTGCCAGCACGGTACTAGCGGGAGCAGAGACCCAGTACTTC.

This CDR3 reads CASSIGTGAPYEQYF. The CDR3 DNA sequence: TGTGCCAGCAGCATCGGGACAGGAGCCCCCTACGAGCAGTACTTC. The chain joins TRBV7-3 to TRBJ2-7, with 8 bases fitting TRBD1. The CDR3 is 15 amino acids. V was clipped by 5 bases and J by 2 bases; unmatched bases: 8. Germline CDR1 is SGHTA and CDR2 is FQGTGA.

The chain carries TRBV30 and TRBJ2-5; 9 bases fit TRBD1. V shed 3 bases and J 4 bases; nucleotides not matched to a gene: 3. This CDR3 is 13 amino acids long. Germline CDR1 is GTSNPN and CDR2 is SVGIG (reference sequence). CDR3 loop: CAWSGTGLETQYF. The CDR3, as DNA: TGTGCCTGGAGCGGGACAGGGCTAGAGACCCAGTACTTC.